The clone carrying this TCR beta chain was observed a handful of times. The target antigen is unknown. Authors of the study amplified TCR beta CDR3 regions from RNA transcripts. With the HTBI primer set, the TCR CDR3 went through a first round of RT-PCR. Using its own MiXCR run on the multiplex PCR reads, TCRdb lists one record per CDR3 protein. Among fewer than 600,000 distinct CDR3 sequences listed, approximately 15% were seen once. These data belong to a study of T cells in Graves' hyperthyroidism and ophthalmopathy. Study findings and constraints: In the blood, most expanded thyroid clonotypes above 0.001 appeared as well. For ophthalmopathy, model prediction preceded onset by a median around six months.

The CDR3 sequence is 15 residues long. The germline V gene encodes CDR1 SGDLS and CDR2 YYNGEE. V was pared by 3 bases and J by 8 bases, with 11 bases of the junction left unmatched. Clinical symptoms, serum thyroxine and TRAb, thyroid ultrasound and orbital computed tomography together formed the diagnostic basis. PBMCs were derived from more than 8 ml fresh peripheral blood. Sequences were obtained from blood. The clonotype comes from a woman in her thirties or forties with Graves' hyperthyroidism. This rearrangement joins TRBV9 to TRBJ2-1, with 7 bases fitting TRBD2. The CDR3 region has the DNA TGTGCCAGCAGCGCCCTCTCCTGGACTAGTGATGAGCAGTTCTTC. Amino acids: CASSALSWTSDEQFF.